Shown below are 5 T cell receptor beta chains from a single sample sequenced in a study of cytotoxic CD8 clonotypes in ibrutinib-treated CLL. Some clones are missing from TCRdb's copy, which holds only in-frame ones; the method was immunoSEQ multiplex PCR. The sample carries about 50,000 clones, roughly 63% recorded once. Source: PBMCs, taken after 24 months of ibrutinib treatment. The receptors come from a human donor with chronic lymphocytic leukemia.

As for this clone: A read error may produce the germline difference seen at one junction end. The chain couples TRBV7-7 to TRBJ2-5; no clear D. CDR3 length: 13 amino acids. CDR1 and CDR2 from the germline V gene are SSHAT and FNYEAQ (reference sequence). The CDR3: CASSARVGETQYF. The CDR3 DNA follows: TGTGCTAGCAGCGCACGTGTGGGGGAGACCCAGTACTTC.

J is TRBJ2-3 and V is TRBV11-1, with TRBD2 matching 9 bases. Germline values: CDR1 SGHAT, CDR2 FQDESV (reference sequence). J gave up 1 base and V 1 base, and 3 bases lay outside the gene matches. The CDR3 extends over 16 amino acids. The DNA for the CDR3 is TGTGCCAGCAGCTTAGGTAGCGGGAGTGGCACAGATACGCAGTATTTT. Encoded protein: CASSLGSGSGTDTQYF. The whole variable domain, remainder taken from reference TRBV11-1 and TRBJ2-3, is EAEVAQSPRYKITEKSQAVAFWCDPISGHATLYWYRQILGQGPELLVQFQDESVVDDSQLPKDRFSAERLKGVDSTLKIQPAELGDSAMYLCASSLGSGSGTDTQYFGPGTRLTVL.

The CDR3 DNA is TGTGCCAGCAGCCGGACAGGGCCCCCATCCGAGCAGTACTTC. It is translated as CASSRTGPPSEQYF. The chain is built from TRBV2 and TRBJ2-7; the match to TRBD1 covers 8 bases. The CDR3 has 14 amino acids. The V gene end was trimmed by 6 bases and the J gene end by 6 bases; junction bases not matched to a gene: 10. Germline V gives CDR1 SNHLY, CDR2 FYNNEI.

The CDR3 DNA follows: TGTGCCAGCAGGCAGACTAGCGGGGGGGCCAATGAGCAGTTCTTC. The encoded protein is CASRQTSGGANEQFF. The V call is TRBV6-6, the J call TRBJ2-1, with TRBD2 identical over 14 bases. Germline values: CDR1 MNHNY, CDR2 SVGAGI (reference sequence). The CDR3 is made up of 15 amino acids. J gave up 6 bases and V 6 bases, and 4 bases lay outside the gene matches.

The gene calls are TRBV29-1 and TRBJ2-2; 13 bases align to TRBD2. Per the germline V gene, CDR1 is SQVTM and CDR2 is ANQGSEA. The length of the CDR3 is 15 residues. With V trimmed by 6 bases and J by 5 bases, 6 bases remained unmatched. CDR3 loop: CSVTGLAGRTGELFF. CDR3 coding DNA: TGCAGCGTCACGGGACTAGCGGGGCGGACCGGGGAGCTGTTTTTT.